This record looks at one T cell receptor beta chain sequence and its context. Its antigen is undetermined. The entry originates in a study of T cell responses to AZD1222 COVID-19 vaccine. Clones were sequenced by immunoSEQ multiplex PCR, and TCRdb holds only the in-frame ones, with some missing. This sample carries about 80,000 clones, around 90% of them seen once, and the ten largest clones take 24%. Notes on the study in general: A mostly white British donor set with more females was recruited, and clonal diversity was possibly underestimated.

The CDR3 loop spans 13 amino acids. The V gene lost 7 bases and the J gene lost 3 bases, with 13 bases spanning the gap. Germline V CDR1 and CDR2: SEHNR, FQNEAQ (reference sequence). This sequence originates from an adult in good health. This chain uses TRBV7-9 with TRBJ2-7; D may match TRBD1 or TRBD2 (5 bases each). Source: peripheral blood, taken on day 0 of AZD1222 vaccination. The CDR3 protein is CASTMGEIYEQYF. The CDR3 DNA reads TGTGCCAGCACCATGGGGGAGATCTACGAGCAGTACTTC.